The T cell receptor (beta chain) under discussion was sequenced for a study of shared clonotypes between healthy human individuals. About the study: The study used three CD4 naive, three CD4 memory, two CD8 naive and one CD8 memory plate per donor.

Only in-frame clones appear in the TCRdb table, and some are missing; sequencing was by immunoSEQ multiplex PCR. This repertoire shows roughly 2,300,000 clones, under 95% found once; its top ten account for around 0.4%. As concerns this clone: No antigen is known for it.

The length of the CDR3 is 15 residues. Losses at the gene ends were 2 bases for V and 7 bases for J; bases not matched to a gene: 14. From germline, CDR1 is SQVTM and CDR2 ANQGSEA. Broader study findings: Despite large depth, sorted-subset datasets appeared incompletely sequenced.

This receptor was identified in a young man in good health. Some clones in this sample may be carry-over from other donors' samples. This chain joins TRBV29-1 and TRBJ2-7, with 7 nucleotides matching TRBD2. Sequencing input: naive CD4+ T cells from PBMCs. The subset is: CD45RA+ positively selected. CDR3 coding DNA: TGCAGCGTTGAACTTATGCTAGCGGAGACCCGGGAGCAGTACTTC. Translation gives CSVELMLAETREQYF.